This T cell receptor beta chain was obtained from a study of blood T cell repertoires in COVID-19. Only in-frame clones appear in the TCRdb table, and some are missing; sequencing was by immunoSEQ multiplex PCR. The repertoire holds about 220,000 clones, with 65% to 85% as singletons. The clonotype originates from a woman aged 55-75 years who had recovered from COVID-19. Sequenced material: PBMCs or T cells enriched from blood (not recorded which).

The CDR3 nucleotides are TGTGCCAGCAGGCCGACTAGCGAGGGCTACGAGCAGTACTTC. Translation: CASRPTSEGYEQYF. This sequence joins TRBV14 and TRBJ2-7; TRBD2 matches at 8 bases. V shed 6 bases, J shed 3 bases, and the junction held 7 bases outside the gene matches. The CDR3 spans 14 residues. Germline V gives CDR1 SGHDN, CDR2 FVKESK.